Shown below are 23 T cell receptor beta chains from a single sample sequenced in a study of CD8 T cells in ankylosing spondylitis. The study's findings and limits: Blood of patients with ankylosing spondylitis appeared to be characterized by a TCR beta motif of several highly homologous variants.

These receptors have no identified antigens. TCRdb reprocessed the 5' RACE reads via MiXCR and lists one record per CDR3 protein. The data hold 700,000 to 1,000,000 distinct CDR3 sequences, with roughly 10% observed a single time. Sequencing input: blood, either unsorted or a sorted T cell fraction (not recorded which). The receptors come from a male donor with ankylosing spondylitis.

CDR3 sequence reads: CASSYSKHDPNTGELFF. The CDR3 DNA reads as TGTGCCAGCAGTTACTCGAAGCACGATCCGAACACCGGGGAGCTGTTTTTT. The chain couples TRBV6-5 to TRBJ2-2; no reliable D call. Germline CDR1 and CDR2: MNHEY and SVGAGI. The V gene lost 0 bases and the J gene lost 0 bases, with 11 bases spanning the gap. The CDR3 totals 17 residues.

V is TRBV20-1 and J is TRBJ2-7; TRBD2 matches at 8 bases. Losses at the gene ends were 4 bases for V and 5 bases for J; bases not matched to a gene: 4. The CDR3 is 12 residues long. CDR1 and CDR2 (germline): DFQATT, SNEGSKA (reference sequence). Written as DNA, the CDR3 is TGCAGTGCTACGCGGGGGGAGGACGAGCAGTACTTC. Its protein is CSATRGEDEQYF.

CDR3 bases: TGCAGCTCTGACGGTAGCGGGAGTGATGAGCAGTTCTTC. It codes for CSSDGSGSDEQFF. The chain uses TRBV29-1 and TRBJ2-1, with 9 bases matching TRBD2. Germline CDR1 is SQVTM and CDR2 is ANQGSEA. This CDR3 spans 13 amino acids. The V gene end was trimmed by 8 bases and the J gene end by 8 bases; junction bases not matched to a gene: 10.

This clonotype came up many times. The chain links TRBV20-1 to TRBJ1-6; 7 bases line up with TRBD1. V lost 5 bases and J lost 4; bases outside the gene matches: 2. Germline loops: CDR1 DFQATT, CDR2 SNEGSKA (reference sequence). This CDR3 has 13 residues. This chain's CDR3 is CSAGGQYNSPLHF. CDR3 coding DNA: TGCAGTGCTGGGGGACAGTATAATTCACCCCTCCACTTT.

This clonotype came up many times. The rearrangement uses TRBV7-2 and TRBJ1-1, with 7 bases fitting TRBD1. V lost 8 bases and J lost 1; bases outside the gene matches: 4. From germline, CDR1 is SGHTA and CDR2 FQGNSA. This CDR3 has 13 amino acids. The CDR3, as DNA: TGTGCCAGCGCGGGACAGTGGAACACTGAAGCTTTCTTT. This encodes CASAGQWNTEAFF.

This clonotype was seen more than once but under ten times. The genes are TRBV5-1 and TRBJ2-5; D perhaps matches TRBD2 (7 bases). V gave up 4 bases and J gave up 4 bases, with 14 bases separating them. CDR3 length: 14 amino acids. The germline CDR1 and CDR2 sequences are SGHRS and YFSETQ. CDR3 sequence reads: CASSGGGPIETQYF. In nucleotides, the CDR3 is TGCGCCAGCAGCGGGGGGGGGCCAATAGAGACCCAGTACTTC.

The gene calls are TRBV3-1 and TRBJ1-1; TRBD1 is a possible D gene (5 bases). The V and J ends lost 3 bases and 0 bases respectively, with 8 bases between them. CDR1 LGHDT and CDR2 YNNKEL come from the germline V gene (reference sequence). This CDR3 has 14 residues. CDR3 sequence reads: CASSHRQLNTEAFF. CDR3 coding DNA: TGTGCCAGCAGCCATCGACAGCTGAACACTGAAGCTTTCTTT.

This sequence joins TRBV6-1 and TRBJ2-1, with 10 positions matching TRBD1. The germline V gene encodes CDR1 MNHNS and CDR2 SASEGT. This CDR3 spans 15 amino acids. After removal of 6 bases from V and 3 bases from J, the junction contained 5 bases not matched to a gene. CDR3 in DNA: TGTGCCAGCAGGGAGGACAGGGGGTTCTACAATGAGCAGTTCTTC. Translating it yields CASREDRGFYNEQFF.

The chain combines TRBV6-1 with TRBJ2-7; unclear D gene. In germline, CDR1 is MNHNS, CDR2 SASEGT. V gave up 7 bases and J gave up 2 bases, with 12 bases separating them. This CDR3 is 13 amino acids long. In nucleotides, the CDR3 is TGTGCCAGCACCAAGGACCCCGCCTACGAGCAGTACTTC. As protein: CASTKDPAYEQYF.

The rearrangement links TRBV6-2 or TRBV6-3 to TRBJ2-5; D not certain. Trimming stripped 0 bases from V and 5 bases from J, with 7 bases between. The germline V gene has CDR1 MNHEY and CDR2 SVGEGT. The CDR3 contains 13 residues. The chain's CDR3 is CASSYSGWETQYF. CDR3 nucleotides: TGTGCCAGCAGTTACTCCGGGTGGGAGACCCAGTACTTC.

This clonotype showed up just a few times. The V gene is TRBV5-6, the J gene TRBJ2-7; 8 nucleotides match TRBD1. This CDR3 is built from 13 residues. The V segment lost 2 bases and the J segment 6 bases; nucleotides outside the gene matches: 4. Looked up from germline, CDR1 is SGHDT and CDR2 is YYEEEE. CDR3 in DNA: TGTGCCAGCAGCTTACAGGGGGTTACCGAGCAGTACTTC. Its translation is CASSLQGVTEQYF. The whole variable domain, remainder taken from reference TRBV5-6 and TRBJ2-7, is DAGVTQSPTHLIKTRGQQVTLRCSPKSGHDTVSWYQQALGQGPQFIFQYYEEEERQRGNFPDRFSGHQFPNYSSELNVNALLLGDSALYLCASSLQGVTEQYFGPGTRLTVT.

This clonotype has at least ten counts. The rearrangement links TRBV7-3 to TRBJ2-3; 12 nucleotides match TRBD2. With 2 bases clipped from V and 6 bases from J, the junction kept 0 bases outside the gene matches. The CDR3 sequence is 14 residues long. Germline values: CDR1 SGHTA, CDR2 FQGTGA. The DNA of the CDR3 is TGTGCCAGCAGCTTAGGGACTAGCGGGGATACGCAGTATTTT. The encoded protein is CASSLGTSGDTQYF.

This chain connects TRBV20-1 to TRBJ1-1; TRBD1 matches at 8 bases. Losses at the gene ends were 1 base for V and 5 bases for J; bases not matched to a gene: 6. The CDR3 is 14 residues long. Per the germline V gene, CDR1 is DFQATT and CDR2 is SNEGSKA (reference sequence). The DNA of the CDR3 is TGCAGTGCTAGAGGGGCAGGGGGCTGGACTGAAGCTTTCTTT. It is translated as CSARGAGGWTEAFF.

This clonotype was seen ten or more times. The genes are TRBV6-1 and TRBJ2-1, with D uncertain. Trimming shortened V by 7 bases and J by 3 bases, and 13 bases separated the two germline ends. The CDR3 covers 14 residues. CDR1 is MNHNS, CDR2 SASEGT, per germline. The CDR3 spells CASKINTDYNEQFF. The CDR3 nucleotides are TGTGCCAGCAAAATTAATACCGACTACAATGAGCAGTTCTTC.

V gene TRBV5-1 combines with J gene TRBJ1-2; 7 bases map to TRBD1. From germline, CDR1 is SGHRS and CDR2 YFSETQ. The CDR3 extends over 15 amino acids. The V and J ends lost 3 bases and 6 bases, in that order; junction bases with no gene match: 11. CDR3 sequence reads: CASSSHGGQINGYTF. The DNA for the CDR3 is TGCGCCAGCAGCTCCCACGGGGGACAGATTAATGGCTACACCTTC. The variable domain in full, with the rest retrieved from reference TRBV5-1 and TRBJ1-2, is KAGVTQTPRYLIKTRGQQVTLSCSPISGHRSVSWYQQTPGQGLQFLFEYFSETQRNKGNFPGRFSGRQFSNSRSEMNVSTLELGDSALYLCASSSHGGQINGYTFGSGTRLTVV.

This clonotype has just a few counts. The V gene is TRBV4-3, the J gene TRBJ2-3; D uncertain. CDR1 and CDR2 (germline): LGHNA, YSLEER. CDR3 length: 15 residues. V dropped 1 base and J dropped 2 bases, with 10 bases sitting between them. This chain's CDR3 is CASSQVGDLTDTQYF. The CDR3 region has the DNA TGCGCCAGCAGCCAAGTTGGCGACCTCACAGATACGCAGTATTTT.

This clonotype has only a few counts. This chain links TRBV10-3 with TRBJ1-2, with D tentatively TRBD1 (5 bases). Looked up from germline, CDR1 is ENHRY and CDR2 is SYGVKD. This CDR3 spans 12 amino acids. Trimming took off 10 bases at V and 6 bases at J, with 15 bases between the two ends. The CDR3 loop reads CATQGNEDGYTF. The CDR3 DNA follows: TGTGCCACCCAGGGTAATGAGGATGGCTACACCTTC.

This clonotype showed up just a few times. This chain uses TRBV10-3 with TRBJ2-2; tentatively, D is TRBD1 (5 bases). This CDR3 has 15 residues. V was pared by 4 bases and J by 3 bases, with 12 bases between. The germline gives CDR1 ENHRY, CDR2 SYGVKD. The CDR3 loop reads CAISAVTVYTGELFF. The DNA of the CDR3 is TGTGCCATCAGTGCGGTGACAGTTTACACCGGGGAGCTGTTTTTT.

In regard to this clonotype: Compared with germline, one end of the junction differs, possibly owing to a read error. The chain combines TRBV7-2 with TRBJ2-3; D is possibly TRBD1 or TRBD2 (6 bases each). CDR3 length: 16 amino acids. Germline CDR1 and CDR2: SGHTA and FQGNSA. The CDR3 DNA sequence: TGTGCCAGCAGCTTAGCCTCGGGGGCCGGCACAGATGCGCAGTATTTT. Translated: CASSLASGAGTDAQYF.

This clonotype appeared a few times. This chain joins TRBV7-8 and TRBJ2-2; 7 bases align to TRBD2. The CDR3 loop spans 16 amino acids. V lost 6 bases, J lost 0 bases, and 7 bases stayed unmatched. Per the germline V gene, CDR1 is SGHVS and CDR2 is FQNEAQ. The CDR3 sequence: CASRASGAPNTGELFF. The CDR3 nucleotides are TGTGCCAGCAGGGCTAGCGGAGCTCCGAACACCGGGGAGCTGTTTTTT.

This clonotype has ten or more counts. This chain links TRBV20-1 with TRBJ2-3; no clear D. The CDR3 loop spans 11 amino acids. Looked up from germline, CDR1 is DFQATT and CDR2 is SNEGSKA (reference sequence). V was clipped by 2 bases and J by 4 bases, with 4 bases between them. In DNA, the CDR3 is TGCAGTGCTAGACCTTCAGATACGCAGTATTTT. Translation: CSARPSDTQYF.

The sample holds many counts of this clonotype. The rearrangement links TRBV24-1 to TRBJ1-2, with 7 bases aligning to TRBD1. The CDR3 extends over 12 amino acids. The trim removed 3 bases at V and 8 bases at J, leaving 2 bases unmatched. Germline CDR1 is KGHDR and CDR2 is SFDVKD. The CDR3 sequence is CATSDAGQGYTF. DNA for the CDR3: TGTGCCACCAGTGATGCGGGACAGGGCTACACCTTC.

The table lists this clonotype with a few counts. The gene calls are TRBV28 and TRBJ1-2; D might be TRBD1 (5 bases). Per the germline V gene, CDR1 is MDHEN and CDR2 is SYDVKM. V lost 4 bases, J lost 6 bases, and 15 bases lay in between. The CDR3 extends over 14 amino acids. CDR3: CASSYQGEGDGYTF. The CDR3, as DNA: TGTGCCAGCAGTTATCAGGGAGAAGGGGATGGCTACACCTTC.